These 25 T cell receptor beta chains share one sample of origin, sequenced in a study of blood T cell repertoires in COVID-19. TCRdb's copy holds only in-frame clones and misses some; the assay was immunoSEQ multiplex PCR. The sample comprises 150,000 to 200,000 clones, about 87% of which are singletons, and around 2.6% rests with the top ten. Sequencing input: peripheral blood. The receptors derive from a man aged 40-55 years with active or convalescent COVID-19.

For this clone: One end of the junction varies from germline; a read error may be responsible. The chain employs TRBV10-1 and TRBJ1-4, with TRBD1 matching 8 bases. CDR1 WNHNN and CDR2 SYGVQD come from the germline V gene (reference sequence). CDR3 length: 9 amino acids. Here the CDR3 DNA reads TGCGCCAGCAGGTCACAGGGGGTTTTT. This translates into CASRSQGVF.

The rearrangement uses TRBV5-1 and TRBJ1-3; maybe TRBD1 (5 bases). There are 15 residues in the CDR3. The germline gives CDR1 SGHRS, CDR2 YFSETQ. Deletions cut 4 bases from V and 0 bases from J, with 11 bases between. For the CDR3, the DNA is TGCGCCAGCAGCCCCCGACAGTACTCTGGAAACACCATATATTTT. Translated, it gives CASSPRQYSGNTIYF.

This clone was detected only once. The chain couples TRBV29-1 to TRBJ1-1, with unresolved D. CDR1 and CDR2 (germline): SQVTM, ANQGSEA. The CDR3 covers 11 residues. V dropped 7 bases and J dropped 3 bases, with 9 bases sitting between them. This CDR3 reads CSGIQYTEAFF. The CDR3 region has the DNA TGCAGCGGCATCCAGTACACTGAAGCTTTCTTT.

DNA of the CDR3: TGTGCCAGCAGCCTCGGACAGGGTAATTCACCCCTCCACTTT. Protein product: CASSLGQGNSPLHF. The chain combines TRBV13 with TRBJ1-6, with 8 positions matching TRBD1. V dropped 5 bases and J dropped 6; count of bases not matched to a gene: 3. CDR1 PRHDT and CDR2 FYEKMQ come from the germline V gene (reference sequence). The CDR3 runs to 14 residues.

This CDR3 reads CASSQVGSGGYQETQYF. The CDR3 DNA is TGTGCCAGCAGCCAAGTGGGAAGCGGGGGGTACCAAGAGACCCAGTACTTC. The chain combines TRBV4-2 with TRBJ2-5, with 9 nucleotides matching TRBD2. Germline V gene data show CDR1 as LGHNA and CDR2 as YNFKEQ. Unmatched junction bases numbered 6, after V lost 1 base and J lost 0 bases. This CDR3 comprises 17 residues.

The V call is TRBV5-8, the J call TRBJ2-1; possible D gene TRBD1, 5 bases. Deletions cut 0 bases from V and 8 bases from J, with 6 bases between. The CDR3 contains 12 residues. Germline CDR1 is SGHTS and CDR2 is YDEGEE. CDR3 in amino acids: CASSLAGYEQFF. CDR3 nucleotides: TGTGCCAGCAGCTTGGCAGGGTATGAGCAGTTCTTC.

V is TRBV6-5 and J is TRBJ1-4; 8 positions agree with TRBD1. CDR1 is MNHEY, CDR2 SVGAGI, per germline. With 1 base clipped from V and 11 bases from J, the junction kept 12 bases outside the gene matches. The CDR3 totals 16 residues. CDR3 DNA sequence: TGTGCCAGCAGTTACTTGGACAGGGTGGAAATGGGGAAACTGTTTTTT. Amino acid sequence: CASSYLDRVEMGKLFF.

The CDR3 nucleotides are TGTGCCAGTAGTATAACGGACAGGGTCGCAACTAATGAAAAACTGTTTTTT. This sequence encodes CASSITDRVATNEKLFF. The chain combines TRBV19 with TRBJ1-4; 8 bases match TRBD1. The CDR3 contains 17 residues. Germline assignment: CDR1 LNHDA and CDR2 SQIVND (reference sequence). Trimming cost V 2 bases and J 0 bases; bases outside gene matches: 5.

This chain links TRBV9 with TRBJ1-1, with a possible D match to TRBD1 (5 bases). This CDR3 is built from 14 residues. Between the trimmed V and J ends, which lost 0 bases and 1 base, there was a span of 7 bases. Germline CDR1 reads SGDLS; CDR2 reads YYNGEE. CDR3 coding DNA: TGTGCCAGCAGCGTAGAGGACACGAACACTGAAGCTTTCTTT. Encoded protein: CASSVEDTNTEAFF. Complete variable domain (other parts from reference TRBV9 and TRBJ1-1): DSGVTQTPKHLITATGQRVTLRCSPRSGDLSVYWYQQSLDQGLQFLIQYYNGEERAKGNILERFSAQQFPDLHSELNLSSLELGDSALYFCASSVEDTNTEAFFGQGTRLTVV.

The count of this clone is one. The genes are TRBV7-8 and TRBJ2-7, with 13 bases fitting TRBD2. Looked up from germline, CDR1 is SGHVS and CDR2 is FQNEAQ. J gave up 3 bases and V 2 bases, and 1 base lay outside the gene matches. This CDR3 contains 15 residues. The CDR3 nucleotides are TGTGCCAGCAGCTTACGGACTAGCGGGGGCTACGAGCAGTACTTC. This encodes CASSLRTSGGYEQYF. Supplemented by reference TRBV7-8 and TRBJ2-7, the full variable domain reads GAGVSQSPRYKVAKRGQDVALRCDPISGHVSLFWYQQALGQGPEFLTYFQNEAQLDKSGLPSDRFFAERPEGSVSTLKIQRTQQEDSAVYLCASSLRTSGGYEQYFGPGTRLTVT.

The V call is TRBV12-3 or TRBV12-4, the J call TRBJ2-7; possibly TRBD1 for D (6 bases). Trimming cost V 6 bases and J 5 bases, with 14 bases left between them. The CDR3 is made up of 13 amino acids. CDR3 nucleotide sequence: TGTGCCAGCAGCCTCCAGGGGTTGGACGAGCAGTACTTC. Translating it yields CASSLQGLDEQYF.

V and J are TRBV28 and TRBJ2-7; possible D gene TRBD2, 5 bases. Trimming removed 3 bases at V and 3 bases at J, with 9 bases between. Germline V lookup: CDR1 MDHEN, CDR2 SYDVKM. The CDR3 runs 13 residues. The CDR3 nucleotides read TGTGCCAGCAGTTTTGGACGGGACTACGAGCAGTACTTC. Translating gives CASSFGRDYEQYF.

The chain joins TRBV7-2 to TRBJ1-4; D perhaps matches TRBD1 (5 bases). The CDR3 length is 15 residues. Germline V gene lookup returns CDR1 SGHTA and CDR2 FQGNSA. The V gene lost 5 bases and the J gene lost 7 bases, with 17 bases spanning the gap. The CDR3 region has the DNA TGTGCCAGCAGCAAACAAAAGGGGTCTGGTGAAAAACTGTTTTTT. Translated: CASSKQKGSGEKLFF.

The chain has TRBV3-1 (or the pseudogene TRBV3-2) and TRBJ2-5, with TRBD1 identical over 8 bases. With 5 bases clipped from V and 6 bases from J, the junction kept 14 bases outside the gene matches. The CDR3 sequence is 16 residues long. The germline CDR1 and CDR2 sequences are LGHDT and YNNKEL (reference sequence). CDR3 in DNA: TGTGCCAGCAGCTCTCGACAGGGGCGGGGAGCAAAGACCCAGTACTTC. It encodes CASSSRQGRGAKTQYF.

This chain connects TRBV30 to TRBJ2-3, with D unresolved. The CDR3 loop spans 14 amino acids. Trimming shortened V by 0 bases and J by 2 bases, and 9 bases separated the two germline ends. Germline CDR1 GTSNPN, CDR2 SVGIG (reference sequence). CDR3 in DNA: TGTGCCTGGAGTGTACCCCGACTCACAGATACGCAGTATTTT. Translating it yields CAWSVPRLTDTQYF.

J is TRBJ1-1 and V is TRBV7-9; D not resolved. With 3 bases removed from V and 2 bases from J, the gap between germline ends came to 13 bases. From germline, CDR1 is SEHNR and CDR2 FQNEAQ (reference sequence). This CDR3 is built from 15 residues. CDR3 sequence: CASSFRAGFNTEAFF. CDR3 bases: TGTGCCAGCAGCTTTCGTGCAGGATTCAACACTGAAGCTTTCTTT.

The chain recombines TRBV11-1 with TRBJ2-7; D perhaps matches TRBD1 (5 bases). Germline CDR1 and CDR2: SGHAT and FQDESV (reference sequence). The CDR3 loop spans 14 amino acids. V lost 1 base, J lost 0 bases, and 7 bases lay in between. The CDR3 nucleotides are TGTGCCAGCAGCTTAGGGGGCAACTCCTACGAGCAGTACTTC. It is translated as CASSLGGNSYEQYF.

The genes are TRBV20-1 and TRBJ2-5, with no clear D. Germline CDR1 reads DFQATT; CDR2 reads SNEGSKA (reference sequence). V was shortened by 3 bases and J by 2 bases, with 7 bases between the two germline ends. CDR3 length: 12 residues. The CDR3 DNA reads TGCAGTGCTAGTCGCAGACAAGAGACCCAGTACTTC. Translation gives CSASRRQETQYF.

The chain links TRBV6-1 to TRBJ2-3, with TRBD2 identical over 10 bases. From germline, CDR1 is MNHNS and CDR2 SASEGT. This CDR3 region has 16 residues. Unmatched junction bases numbered 5, after V lost 4 bases and J lost 1 base. The CDR3 DNA reads as TGTGCCAGCAGTGCAGCCCTAGCGGGGGGCACAGATACGCAGTATTTT. This gives the protein CASSAALAGGTDTQYF.

The chain employs TRBV28 and TRBJ1-5; unclear D gene. V shed 6 bases and J shed 8 bases, with 11 bases lying between them. CDR1 MDHEN and CDR2 SYDVKM come from the germline V gene. This CDR3 contains 12 residues. The CDR3 loop is CASSLYLEPQHF. For the CDR3, the DNA is TGTGCCAGCAGCCTTTATTTAGAGCCCCAGCATTTT.

The chain couples TRBV5-1 to TRBJ2-5, with a possible D match to TRBD1 (6 bases). The CDR3 consists of 15 residues. Germline V gives CDR1 SGHRS, CDR2 YFSETQ. The V gene lost 0 bases and the J gene lost 6 bases, with 15 bases spanning the gap. The CDR3 protein is CASSLVGQGKQTQYF. As DNA, the CDR3 is TGCGCCAGCAGCTTGGTGGGGCAGGGGAAGCAGACCCAGTACTTC. The full variable domain, with the rest looked up from reference TRBV5-1 and TRBJ2-5, is KAGVTQTPRYLIKTRGQQVTLSCSPISGHRSVSWYQQTPGQGLQFLFEYFSETQRNKGNFPGRFSGRQFSNSRSEMNVSTLELGDSALYLCASSLVGQGKQTQYFGPGTRLLVL.

This chain connects TRBV6-1 to TRBJ1-2, with D possibly TRBD1 on 5 matching bases. Trimming took off 0 bases at V and 4 bases at J, with 12 bases between the two ends. This CDR3 spans 15 amino acids. Germline V gene sequence: CDR1 MNHNS, CDR2 SASEGT. CDR3: CASSEAITGVYGYTF. The CDR3 nucleotides read TGTGCCAGCAGTGAAGCGATAACAGGTGTCTATGGCTACACCTTC.

The rearrangement uses TRBV5-6 and TRBJ2-2; TRBD1 might be the D (6 bases). The CDR3 covers 13 residues. V lost 4 bases, J lost 5 bases, and 9 bases lay in between. CDR1 is SGHDT and CDR2 is YYEEEE in the germline V gene. This CDR3 is CASSLQGTGELFF. The DNA of the CDR3 is TGTGCCAGCAGCCTACAGGGTACCGGGGAGCTGTTTTTT.

This chain uses TRBV7-6 with TRBJ1-3; D unresolved. With 3 bases removed from V and 2 bases from J, the gap between germline ends came to 11 bases. Germline V gene lookup returns CDR1 SGHVS and CDR2 FNYEAQ. This CDR3 region has 15 residues. CDR3 region: CASSLAPPPGNTIYF. In DNA, the CDR3 is TGTGCCAGCAGCTTGGCCCCCCCTCCTGGAAACACCATATATTTT.

The chain is built from TRBV4-2 and TRBJ1-1, with D perhaps matching TRBD1 (6 bases). Germline-derived CDR1 and CDR2 are LGHNA and YNFKEQ. The ends were cut back, 1 base at V and 1 base at J, with 10 bases in the middle. The CDR3 sequence is 15 residues long. The CDR3 DNA sequence: TGTGCCAGCAGCCAAGTCAACAGGGCGAACACTGAAGCTTTCTTT. Amino acid sequence: CASSQVNRANTEAFF.